Ten or more counts support the clone carrying this T cell receptor beta chain. What it binds is not known. The data are from a study of T cell repertoires in cytomegalovirus infection. For the study at large: Public signatures in TCR beta pointed to CMV infection and matching HLA type.

TCRdb used MiXCR to reprocess the reads, holding one entry per CDR3 protein. The sample has around 140,000 distinct CDR3 sequences, around 32% seen once. The CDR3 loop spans 16 amino acids. V was cut by 1 base and J by 2 bases, with 13 bases left in between. Germline loops: CDR1 SGHTA, CDR2 FQGNSA. This receptor was taken from a human donor in good health (CMV status not recorded). Some clones in this sample may be carry-over from other donors' samples. The chain links TRBV7-2 to TRBJ2-3, with D perhaps given as TRBD1 or TRBD2 (5 bases each). The specimen comprised CD8+ T cells from cultured PBMCs, sampled from culture after CMV antigen stimulation. The CDR3 DNA follows: TGTGCCAGCAGCTTAGGAGTGGGGGAACCCACAGATACGCAGTATTTT. It is translated as CASSLGVGEPTDTQYF.